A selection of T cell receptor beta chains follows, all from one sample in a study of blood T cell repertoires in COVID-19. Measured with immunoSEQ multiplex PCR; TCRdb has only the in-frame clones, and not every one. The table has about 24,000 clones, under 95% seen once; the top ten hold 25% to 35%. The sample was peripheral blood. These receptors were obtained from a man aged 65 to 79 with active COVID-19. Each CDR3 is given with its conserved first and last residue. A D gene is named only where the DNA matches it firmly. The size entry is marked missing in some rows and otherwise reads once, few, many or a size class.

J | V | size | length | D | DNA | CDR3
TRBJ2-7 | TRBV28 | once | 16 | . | TGTGCCAGCAGTCCTCCTCTTGGACAGAGCTCCTACGAGCAGTACTTC | CASSPPLGQSSYEQYF
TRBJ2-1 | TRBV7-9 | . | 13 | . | TGTGCCAGCAGCTTATACGGGTACAATGAGCAGTTCTTC | CASSLYGYNEQFF
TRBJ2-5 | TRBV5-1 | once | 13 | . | TGCGCCAGCAGAACAGGTGGCCAAGAGACCCAGTACTTC | CASRTGGQETQYF
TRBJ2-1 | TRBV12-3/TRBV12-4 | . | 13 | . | TGTGCCAGCAGTTTTGGTCCACTCAATGAGCAGTTCTTC | CASSFGPLNEQFF
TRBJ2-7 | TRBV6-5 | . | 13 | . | TGTGCCAGCAGTTACCGGCAGGGCCACGAGCAGTACTTC | CASSYRQGHEQYF
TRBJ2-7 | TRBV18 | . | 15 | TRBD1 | TGTGCCAGCTCACTGTACGCCGACAGGGTGGGGGAGCAGTACTTC | CASSLYADRVGEQYF
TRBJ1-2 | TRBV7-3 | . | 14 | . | TGTGCCAGCAGCTTAACATCCTCAATGGGCGGCTACACCTTC | CASSLTSSMGGYTF
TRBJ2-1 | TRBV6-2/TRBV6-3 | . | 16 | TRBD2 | TGTGCCAGCAGCCGCGGACTAGCGGCCGCCTACAATGAGCAGTTCTTC | CASSRGLAAAYNEQFF
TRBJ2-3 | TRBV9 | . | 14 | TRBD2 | TGTGCCAGCAGCACTAGCGGGAGCACAGATACGCAGTATTTT | CASSTSGSTDTQYF
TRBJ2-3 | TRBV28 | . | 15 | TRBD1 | TGTGCCAGCAGGCCAGGGGGAAGATTTGAAGATACGCAGTATTTT | CASRPGGRFEDTQYF
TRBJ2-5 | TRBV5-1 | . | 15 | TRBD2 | TGCGCCAGCAGCTCGTCTCGGGGGGGGCGGGAGACCCAGTACTTC | CASSSSRGGRETQYF
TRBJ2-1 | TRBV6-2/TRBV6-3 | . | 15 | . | TGTGCCAGCAGTTACGCTGGGGGCCTCTACAATGAGCAGTTCTTC | CASSYAGGLYNEQFF
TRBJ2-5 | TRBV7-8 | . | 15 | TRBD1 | TGTGCCAGCAGCCTCCTCGACAGGGCCGGGGAGACCCAGTACTTC | CASSLLDRAGETQYF
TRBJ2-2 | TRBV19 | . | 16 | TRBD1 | TGTGCCAGTAGTATTTGGCAGGGGGCACGGACCGGGGAGCTGTTTTTT | CASSIWQGARTGELFF
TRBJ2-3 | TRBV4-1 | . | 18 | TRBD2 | TGCGCCAGCAGCCAAAGGAGGACAGCGGGGGTTTCCACAGATACGCAGTATTTT | CASSQRRTAGVSTDTQYF
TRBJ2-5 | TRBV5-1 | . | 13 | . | TGCGCCAGCAGACCCCAGGGGGGCGAGACCCAGTACTTC | CASRPQGGETQYF
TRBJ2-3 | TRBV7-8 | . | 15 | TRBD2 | TGTGCCAGCGGGGGCGGGGGGCTTACCACAGATACGCAGTATTTT | CASGGGGLTTDTQYF
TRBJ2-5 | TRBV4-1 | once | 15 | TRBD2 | TGCGCCAGCAGCCCGAGCGGGAGGATACAAGAGACCCAGTACTTC | CASSPSGRIQETQYF
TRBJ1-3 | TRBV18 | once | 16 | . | TGTGCCAGCTCACCTACCACTCGGGGGACTGGAAACACCATATATTTT | CASSPTTRGTGNTIYF
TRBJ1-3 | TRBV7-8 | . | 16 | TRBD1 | TGTGCCAGCAGCTTAGCAACAGGGGGCGGCGGAAACACCATATATTTT | CASSLATGGGGNTIYF
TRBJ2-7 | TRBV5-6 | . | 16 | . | TGTGCCAGCAGCTTGCTCCCGGGACAAGGTCCCTACGAGCAGTACTTC | CASSLLPGQGPYEQYF
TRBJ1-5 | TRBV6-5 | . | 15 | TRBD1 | TGTGCCAGCCAATCCGACAGGGGGCTAGTTCAGCCCCAGCATTTT | CASQSDRGLVQPQHF
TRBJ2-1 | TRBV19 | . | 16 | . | TGTGCCAGTAGGGGGGCGACCCCAAACCGGGGAAATGAGCAGTTCTTC | CASRGATPNRGNEQFF
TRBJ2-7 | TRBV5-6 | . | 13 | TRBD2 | TGTGCCGCTCTAGCGGGGGGTCTCTACGAGCAGTACTTC | CAALAGGLYEQYF